The 12 T cell receptor beta chains listed next were all sequenced from one sample in a study of T cell clones after liver transplantation. Generated by immunoSEQ multiplex PCR, the TCRdb table keeps only in-frame clones and is missing some. Of over 25,000 clones detected, around 94% appear once; the ten largest clones hold more than 25%. The input for sequencing was CD8+ T cells from blood, taken 12 months after liver transplant. These receptors were taken from a human patient who received a liver transplant. The graft donor may have contributed some T cells.

The chain couples TRBV9 to TRBJ2-7; no firm D call. The CDR3 totals 12 residues. Germline values: CDR1 SGDLS, CDR2 YYNGEE. The germline V and J ends were trimmed by 3 bases and 2 bases, with 6 bases remaining between them. The CDR3 region is CASSARPYEQYF. In nucleotides, the CDR3 is TGTGCCAGCAGCGCCAGACCCTACGAGCAGTACTTC.

The rearrangement joins TRBV2 to TRBJ2-7; 9 bases agree with TRBD2. CDR3 length: 15 amino acids. CDR1 is SNHLY, CDR2 FYNNEI, per germline. The V segment lost 0 bases and the J segment 2 bases; nucleotides outside the gene matches: 2. The CDR3 is CASSEALAGTYEQYF. The CDR3 bases are TGTGCCAGCAGTGAAGCGCTAGCGGGAACCTACGAGCAGTACTTC. Using reference TRBV2 and TRBJ2-7 for the parts outside the CDR3, the full variable domain is EPEVTQTPSHQVTQMGQEVILRCVPISNHLYFYWYRQILGQKVEFLVSFYNNEISEKSEIFDDQFSVERPDGSNFTLKIRSTKLEDSAMYFCASSEALAGTYEQYFGPGTRLTVT.

The V gene is TRBV19, the J gene TRBJ1-5; a possible D gene is TRBD1 (5 bases). The V end was cut by 3 bases, the J end by 4 bases, with 10 bases between. The CDR3 extends over 14 amino acids. The germline V gene has CDR1 LNHDA and CDR2 SQIVND (reference sequence). CDR3 amino acids: CASSIRDLNQPQHF. For the CDR3, the DNA is TGTGCCAGTAGTATCAGGGATCTGAATCAGCCCCAGCATTTT.

The chain recombines TRBV5-4 with TRBJ2-3, with 8 bases lining up with TRBD1. Trimming at V came to 2 bases and at J to 8 bases, leaving 7 bases not matched to a gene. The CDR3 extends over 14 amino acids. CDR1 and CDR2 (germline): SGHNT, YYREEE (reference sequence). The CDR3 DNA reads TGTGCCAGCAGCTTTCAGGGGGCCCACCCTACGCAGTATTTT. Its translation is CASSFQGAHPTQYF.

This sequence joins TRBV11-3 and TRBJ2-3; 10 bases align to TRBD2. V shed 1 base and J 0 bases; nucleotides not matched to a gene: 1. The CDR3 runs to 16 residues. Germline-derived CDR1 and CDR2 are SGHNT and YENEEA. CDR3 sequence: CASSLATSGSTDTQYF. CDR3 coding DNA: TGTGCCAGCAGCTTAGCGACTAGCGGGAGCACAGATACGCAGTATTTT. The whole variable domain, remainder taken from reference TRBV11-3 and TRBJ2-3, is EAGVVQSPRYKIIEKKQPVAFWCNPISGHNTLYWYLQNLGQGPELLIRYENEEAVDDSQLPKDRFSAERLKGVDSTLKIQPAELGDSAVYLCASSLATSGSTDTQYFGPGTRLTVL.

The gene calls are TRBV28 and TRBJ2-1; the D is unclear. Germline CDR1 is MDHEN and CDR2 is SYDVKM. This CDR3 has 15 residues. V was shortened by 7 bases and J by 3 bases, with 16 bases between the two germline ends. The CDR3 loop reads CASTISGPVYNEQFF. The CDR3 DNA reads TGTGCCAGCACTATATCCGGACCGGTCTACAATGAGCAGTTCTTC. Supplemented by reference TRBV28 and TRBJ2-1, the full variable domain reads DVKVTQSSRYLVKRTGEKVFLECVQDMDHENMFWYRQDPGLGLRLIYFSYDVKMKEKGDIPEGYSVSREKKERFSLILESASTNQTSMYLCASTISGPVYNEQFFGPGTRLTVL.

The V gene is TRBV5-6, the J gene TRBJ2-4; D unclear. CDR3 length equals 12 residues. Germline CDR1 and CDR2: SGHDT and YYEEEE. V was trimmed by 5 bases and J by 0 bases, leaving 3 bases between them. The CDR3 region is CASSGAKNIQYF. In nucleotides, the CDR3 is TGTGCCAGCAGTGGAGCCAAAAACATTCAGTACTTC.

The chain employs TRBV6-6 and TRBJ2-7, with D possibly being TRBD2 (5 bases). The germline gives CDR1 MNHNY, CDR2 SVGAGI (reference sequence). CDR3 length: 13 amino acids. V was cut by 8 bases and J by 4 bases, with 15 bases left in between. The CDR3: CASRMDGKYEQYF. The CDR3 DNA follows: TGTGCCAGCCGGATGGACGGGAAATACGAGCAGTACTTC.

The chain couples TRBV7-6 to TRBJ1-1, with D tentatively TRBD1 (6 bases). CDR3 length: 14 amino acids. CDR1 SGHVS and CDR2 FNYEAQ come from the germline V gene. Trimming pared 2 bases from V and 10 bases from J, leaving 17 bases between. In DNA, the CDR3 is TGTGCCAGCAGCTTACGTGGGGGCCCTCAGGGAGCTTTCTTT. This translates into CASSLRGGPQGAFF. Together with reference TRBV7-6 and TRBJ1-1, the CDR3 gives the full variable domain: GAGVSQSPRYKVTKRGQDVALRCDPISGHVSLYWYRQALGQGPEFLTYFNYEAQQDKSGLPNDRFSAERPEGSISTLTIQRTEQRDSAMYRCASSLRGGPQGAFFGQGTRLTVV.

The chain employs TRBV7-9 and TRBJ2-3; D not certain. The CDR3 covers 15 residues. From germline, CDR1 is SEHNR and CDR2 FQNEAQ (reference sequence). V was pared by 6 bases and J by 0 bases, with 13 bases between. CDR3: CASSLRIGSTDTQYF. The CDR3 bases are TGTGCCAGCAGTTTAAGGATCGGAAGCACAGATACGCAGTATTTT.

This clone was found once. The chain carries TRBV7-9 and TRBJ2-7; the D gene is possibly TRBD1 (5 bases). CDR3 length: 13 amino acids. Trimming removed 2 bases from V and 2 bases from J, with 7 bases in between. Germline CDR1 and CDR2: SEHNR and FQNEAQ (reference sequence). DNA of the CDR3: TGTGCCAGCAGCTTAAAGGGGACCTACGAGCAGTACTTC. As protein: CASSLKGTYEQYF.

This chain connects TRBV10-3 to TRBJ2-2; 7 bases agree with TRBD2. J was trimmed by 3 bases and V by 2 bases; bases with no gene match: 6. The CDR3 extends over 16 amino acids. Per germline, CDR1 ENHRY and CDR2 SYGVKD. The CDR3 DNA follows: TGTGCCATCAGTGAGGGCGGGAGAGGTTACACCGGGGAGCTGTTTTTT. This codes for CAISEGGRGYTGELFF.